The rows below give T cell receptor beta chains drawn from one sample of a study of persistence of HIV-infected CD4 T cells. Antigens for these TCRs are unknown. Generated by immunoSEQ multiplex PCR, the TCRdb table keeps only in-frame clones and is missing some. The data contain tens of thousands of clones, about 80% of them seen just once; the ten biggest clones take up 13% to 15%. The sample in question was CD4+ T cells sorted from PBMCs after roughly 18-hour stimulation, obtained from a patient who received antiretroviral therapy. The receptors stem from an adult man with HIV who was CMV-seropositive. Each CDR3 is given with its conserved first and last residue. A D gene is named only where the DNA matches it firmly. Clone size appears in some rows only: once, few, many, or a class for an expanded clone.

15	once	TRBD1	TRBJ1-1	TRBV5-1	CASRGGTGGNTEAFF	TGCGCCAGCAGAGGTGGGACAGGGGGGAACACTGAAGCTTTCTTT
17	.	TRBD2	TRBJ2-7	TRBV7-6	CASSLSGAGFSSYEQYF	TGTGCCAGCAGCTTATCCGGAGCGGGGTTCTCCTCCTACGAGCAGTACTTC
15	few	.	TRBJ1-5	TRBV7-9	CASSGDRKGGQPQHF	TGTGCCAGCAGCGGCGACAGGAAAGGAGGGCAGCCCCAGCATTTT
15	.	TRBD1	TRBJ1-2	TRBV6-4	CASSERDRGANGYTF	TGTGCCAGCAGTGAAAGGGACAGGGGCGCCAATGGCTACACCTTC
13	.	.	TRBJ1-1	TRBV7-2	CASRLQGNTEAFF	TGTGCCAGCAGACTTCAGGGGAACACTGAAGCTTTCTTT
14	.	TRBD1	TRBJ1-2	TRBV4-1	CASSQPDRGSGYTF	TGCGCCAGCAGCCAACCAGACAGGGGCTCTGGCTACACCTTC
15	.	TRBD2	TRBJ2-3	TRBV5-4	CASSLASGERNTQYF	TGTGCCAGCAGCTTGGCTAGCGGGGAGAGGAATACGCAGTATTTT
12	.	.	TRBJ2-7	TRBV5-6	CASSFRTYEQYF	TGTGCCAGCAGCTTTCGGACCTACGAGCAGTACTTC
17	.	.	TRBJ2-3	TRBV24-1	CATSDSGTTPSTDTQYF	TGTGCCACCAGTGATTCGGGGACGACGCCTAGCACAGATACGCAGTATTTT
15	few	.	TRBJ2-3	TRBV7-9	CASSSQGQGTDTQYF	TGTGCCAGCAGCTCTCAGGGGCAAGGGACAGATACGCAGTATTTT
17	.	TRBD1	TRBJ2-3	TRBV3-1/TRBV3-2	CASSPPRGQERADTQYF	TGTGCCAGCAGCCCCCCGCGAGGACAGGAAAGGGCAGATACGCAGTATTTT
15	.	.	TRBJ1-1	TRBV6-6	CASSSSGLMNTEAFF	TGTGCCAGCAGTTCCTCCGGATTAATGAACACTGAAGCTTTCTTT
15	.	TRBD1	TRBJ1-1	TRBV5-1	CASSSGTGRYTEAFF	TGCGCCAGCAGCTCCGGGACAGGGCGGTACACTGAAGCTTTCTTT
14	.	TRBD1	TRBJ1-2	TRBV7-2	CASSISGTGYGYTF	TGTGCCAGCAGCATATCCGGGACAGGGTATGGCTACACCTTC
18	.	TRBD1	TRBJ2-3	TRBV3-1/TRBV3-2	CASSQEQPGQGLTDTQYF	TGTGCCAGCAGCCAAGAACAACCGGGACAGGGCCTCACAGATACGCAGTATTTT
14	few	TRBD1	TRBJ1-2	TRBV10-2	CASTPDREAGGYTF	TGCGCCAGCACCCCCGACAGGGAGGCGGGCGGCTACACCTTC
13	once	.	TRBJ1-1	TRBV10-1	CASTRDFNTEAFF	TGCGCCAGCACCCGGGACTTCAACACTGAAGCTTTCTTT
13	few	.	TRBJ1-1	TRBV5-1	CASSFLANTEAFF	TGCGCCAGCAGCTTTTTGGCGAACACTGAAGCTTTCTTT
14	.	.	TRBJ2-5	TRBV23-1	CASSLLGAGETQYF	TGCGCCAGCAGCCTACTAGGGGCAGGGGAGACCCAGTACTTC
16	.	TRBD2	TRBJ2-5	TRBV5-1	CASSLDPAGESETQYF	TGCGCCAGCAGCTTGGACCCAGCGGGAGAGTCAGAGACCCAGTACTTC
15	.	TRBD1	TRBJ2-7	TRBV7-2	CASSLDDRGAYEQYF	TGTGCCAGCAGCTTAGACGACAGGGGAGCCTACGAGCAGTACTTC
13	once	.	TRBJ1-2	TRBV29-1	CSVEGNTRYGYTF	TGCAGCGTTGAAGGGAACACTCGCTATGGCTACACCTTC
13	.	TRBD2	TRBJ2-1	TRBV3-1/TRBV3-2	CASSQGGLGEQFF	TGTGCCAGCAGCCAGGGAGGGCTGGGTGAGCAGTTCTTC
12	.	.	TRBJ1-2	TRBV3-1/TRBV3-2	CASSLQNYGYTF	TGTGCCAGCAGCTTACAGAACTATGGCTACACCTTC
14	.	.	TRBJ2-2	TRBV19	CASSIGGNTGELFF	TGTGCCAGTAGTATAGGGGGGAACACCGGGGAGCTGTTTTTT
16	.	.	TRBJ2-2	TRBV30	CAWSGDRSRHTGELFF	TGTGCCTGGAGCGGCGACAGATCCCGGCACACCGGGGAGCTGTTTTTT
14	few	TRBD2	TRBJ2-7	TRBV18	CASSPLREGHEQYF	TGTGCCAGCTCACCGTTAAGGGAGGGCCACGAGCAGTACTTC
15	.	TRBD2	TRBJ2-5	TRBV6-2/TRBV6-3	CASSPRLAGRETQYF	TGTGCCAGCAGCCCTAGGCTAGCGGGACGGGAGACCCAGTACTTC
13	.	.	TRBJ1-2	TRBV29-1	CSALGQVDYGYTF	TGCAGCGCTTTGGGTCAAGTCGACTATGGCTACACCTTC
17	.	.	TRBJ1-2	TRBV18	CASSPRRVEDTNYGYTF	TGTGCCAGCTCACCACGACGAGTTGAAGATACTAACTATGGCTACACCTTC
13	.	.	TRBJ1-3	TRBV27	CASSFNSGNTIYF	TGTGCCAGCAGTTTCAACTCTGGAAACACCATATATTTT
17	.	.	TRBJ1-4	TRBV27	CASSLSVFGGENEKLFF	TGTGCCAGCAGTTTATCGGTTTTCGGGGGGGAAAATGAAAAACTGTTTTTT
17	.	TRBD1	TRBJ2-7	TRBV11-2	CASSRNPTGQGQLEQYF	TGTGCCAGCAGCCGTAATCCAACGGGACAGGGTCAACTCGAGCAGTACTTC
12	.	TRBD1	TRBJ1-2	TRBV19	CASTLTGGGYTF	TGTGCCAGTACCCTAACAGGGGGCGGCTACACCTTC
12	.	.	TRBJ1-1	TRBV6-1	CASSEGTLGAFF	TGTGCCAGCAGTGAAGGGACCTTGGGAGCTTTCTTT
14	.	.	TRBJ2-5	TRBV3-1/TRBV3-2	CASSQRLDRETQYF	TGTGCCAGCAGCCAGCGGCTGGACCGAGAGACCCAGTACTTC
15	few	TRBD1	TRBJ1-3	TRBV9	CASSVGGQGGNTIYF	TGTGCCAGCAGCGTAGGAGGACAGGGAGGAAACACCATATATTTT
15	.	.	TRBJ1-2	TRBV18	CASSDPVGATYGYTF	TGTGCCAGCTCCGACCCCGTAGGGGCCACCTATGGCTACACCTTC
17	.	.	TRBJ2-6	TRBV7-3	CASSSRQRFSGANVLTF	TGTGCCAGCAGCTCCCGGCAGAGGTTCTCTGGGGCCAACGTCCTGACTTTC
15	.	TRBD1	TRBJ1-5	TRBV6-6	CASSWDRGTNQPQHF	TGTGCCAGCAGTTGGGACAGGGGGACCAATCAGCCCCAGCATTTT
14	.	TRBD2	TRBJ2-2	TRBV10-3	CAIGTSQRAGELFF	TGTGCCATCGGGACTAGTCAGAGAGCCGGGGAGCTGTTTTTT